Below are 24 T cell receptor beta chains sequenced from a single sample in a study of blood T cell repertoires in COVID-19. TCRdb's table, derived via immunoSEQ multiplex PCR, lists solely in-frame clones and lacks some. The sample shows about 230,000 clones, less than 90% of them seen only once. Sequenced material: peripheral blood. Receptors originate from a woman aged 70-85 years with active or convalescent COVID-19.

This chain uses TRBV6-1 with TRBJ1-6, with D tentatively TRBD1 (5 bases). CDR1 is MNHNS, CDR2 SASEGT, per germline. The CDR3 sequence is 15 residues long. With 1 base removed from V and 5 bases from J, the gap between germline ends came to 9 bases. The CDR3 DNA reads TGTGCCAGCAGTGAAGTAGGGGCGGATAATTCACCCCTCCACTTT. Residues: CASSEVGADNSPLHF.

This clone was recorded once. The rearrangement links TRBV6-1 to TRBJ1-2; TRBD1 matches 7 bases. Germline V gives CDR1 MNHNS, CDR2 SASEGT. Trimming removed 10 bases from V and 6 bases from J; junction bases left unmatched: 11. The CDR3 runs to 13 residues. The CDR3 here is CATCEPDRHGYTF. CDR3 DNA sequence: TGTGCCACCTGTGAACCGGACAGGCATGGCTACACCTTC.

This clone was observed a single time. The chain couples TRBV6-6 to TRBJ2-7, with 11 bases lining up with TRBD1. The J segment lost 3 bases and the V segment lost 3 bases, leaving 1 base of the junction unmatched. Germline V gives CDR1 MNHNY, CDR2 SVGAGI (reference sequence). The CDR3 consists of 14 residues. The CDR3 region has the DNA TGTGCCAGCAGTTATGGGACAGGGGGCTACGAGCAGTACTTC. As protein: CASSYGTGGYEQYF.

This clone was counted between two and nine times. The chain is built from TRBV30 and TRBJ2-7; 9 positions agree with TRBD1. The CDR3 consists of 15 residues. CDR1 is GTSNPN and CDR2 is SVGIG in the germline V gene (reference sequence). With V trimmed by 0 bases and J by 4 bases, 7 bases remained unmatched. The CDR3 region has the DNA TGTGCCTGGAGTGTATTAGGGACAGGGCAATACGAGCAGTACTTC. Its translation: CAWSVLGTGQYEQYF. The complete variable domain, with remaining parts taken from reference TRBV30 and TRBJ2-7, reads SQTIHQWPATLVQPVGSPLSLECTVEGTSNPNLYWYRQAAGRGLQLLFYSVGIGQISSEVPQNLSASRPQDRQFILSSKKLLLSDSGFYLCAWSVLGTGQYEQYFGPGTRLTVT.

The J gene is TRBJ1-2, the V gene TRBV4-1, with 7 bases matching TRBD1. The CDR3 extends over 15 amino acids. Per germline, CDR1 MGHRA and CDR2 YSYEKL. With V trimmed by 1 base and J by 7 bases, 9 bases remained unmatched. The CDR3 bases are TGCGCCAGCAGCCAAGGACGAGTGGGACAGAGTGGCTACACCTTC. Translated, it gives CASSQGRVGQSGYTF.

This clone was detected a few times. The rearrangement joins TRBV7-2 to TRBJ1-5; TRBD1 might be the D (5 bases). In germline, CDR1 is SGHTA, CDR2 FQGNSA. The CDR3 loop spans 15 amino acids. V was pared by 6 bases and J by 7 bases, with 19 bases between. The DNA of the CDR3 is TGTGCCAGCAGACCTGATCAGGGCACTAAACAGCCCCAGCATTTT. Its translation is CASRPDQGTKQPQHF.

The genes are TRBV24-1 and TRBJ1-4; the D is unclear. The CDR3 length is 16 residues. V was cut by 3 bases and J by 8 bases, with 18 bases left in between. CDR1 and CDR2 from the germline V gene are KGHDR and SFDVKD. The CDR3 DNA is TGTGCCACCAGTGATAATACCCCGGGTCCGGGAGAAAAACTGTTTTTT. It encodes CATSDNTPGPGEKLFF.

This clone was picked up a small number of times. The chain employs TRBV5-1 and TRBJ1-2; D is ambiguous. From germline, CDR1 is SGHRS and CDR2 YFSETQ. Trimming took off 0 bases at V and 8 bases at J, with 11 bases between the two ends. There are 13 residues in the CDR3. This CDR3 reads CASSLGQRSGYTF. The CDR3 DNA reads as TGCGCCAGCAGCTTGGGCCAACGGTCGGGCTACACCTTC. The full variable domain, its missing parts supplied by reference TRBV5-1 and TRBJ1-2, is KAGVTQTPRYLIKTRGQQVTLSCSPISGHRSVSWYQQTPGQGLQFLFEYFSETQRNKGNFPGRFSGRQFSNSRSEMNVSTLELGDSALYLCASSLGQRSGYTFGSGTRLTVV.

The chain couples TRBV7-6 to TRBJ2-2, with TRBD2 as a possible D gene (6 bases). With 1 base removed from V and 2 bases from J, the gap between germline ends came to 11 bases. The CDR3 consists of 16 residues. The germline V gene encodes CDR1 SGHVS and CDR2 FNYEAQ. The CDR3 protein is CASSLVAAGNTGELFF. Here the CDR3 DNA reads TGTGCCAGCAGCTTAGTCGCGGCGGGAAACACCGGGGAGCTGTTTTTT.

The V gene is TRBV30, the J gene TRBJ2-7; weak D call: TRBD2 (5 bases). CDR3 length equals 13 residues. The V and J ends lost 3 bases and 8 bases respectively, with 17 bases between them. Germline V gene sequence: CDR1 GTSNPN, CDR2 SVGIG (reference sequence). DNA of the CDR3: TGTGCCTGGAGCCCCGGGATTCCTGACCAGCAGTACTTC. This gives the protein CAWSPGIPDQQYF.

The gene calls are TRBV10-3 and TRBJ1-1, with 10 bases lining up with TRBD1. Per germline, CDR1 ENHRY and CDR2 SYGVKD. This CDR3 is built from 15 residues. Trimming removed 7 bases from V and 6 bases from J; junction bases left unmatched: 11. The chain's CDR3 is CAITPGTGAFSEAFF. The CDR3 nucleotides are TGTGCCATCACCCCGGGGACAGGGGCTTTTTCTGAAGCTTTCTTT.

J is TRBJ2-3 and V is TRBV3-1 (or the pseudogene TRBV3-2), with 8 positions matching TRBD2. CDR3 length equals 15 residues. Germline V gene data show CDR1 as LGHDT and CDR2 as YNNKEL (reference sequence). The junction had 8 bases not matched to a gene; V was cut back by 4 bases and J by 5 bases. CDR3 loop: CASSLSGLAGDTQYF. CDR3 coding DNA: TGTGCCAGCAGCCTGTCCGGACTAGCAGGAGATACGCAGTATTTT.

This rearrangement joins TRBV5-4 to TRBJ2-2; 8 bases match TRBD1. The germline V gene encodes CDR1 SGHNT and CDR2 YYREEE (reference sequence). Trimming removed 4 bases from V and 5 bases from J; junction bases left unmatched: 10. The CDR3 is 16 residues long. The chain's CDR3 is CASSGRTGRRTGELFF. CDR3 nucleotide sequence: TGTGCCAGCAGCGGCAGGACAGGGCGCAGGACCGGGGAGCTGTTTTTT. Complete variable domain (other parts from reference TRBV5-4 and TRBJ2-2): ETGVTQSPTHLIKTRGQQVTLRCSSQSGHNTVSWYQQALGQGPQFIFQYYREEENGRGNFPPRFSGLQFPNYSSELNVNALELDDSALYLCASSGRTGRRTGELFFGEGSRLTVL.

This clone was observed once. The J gene is TRBJ1-2, the V gene TRBV6-6; 8 bases are a match to TRBD1. The trim removed 0 bases at V and 2 bases at J, leaving 5 bases unmatched. Per germline, CDR1 MNHNY and CDR2 SVGAGI (reference sequence). This CDR3 has 16 amino acids. The CDR3 DNA is TGTGCCAGCAGTTACTCGCCGGCAGGGGGCAACTATGGCTACACCTTC. Amino acid sequence: CASSYSPAGGNYGYTF.

The chain employs TRBV6-5 and TRBJ2-1; no reliable D call. V lost 2 bases and J 3 bases, leaving 8 bases between the germline ends. The CDR3 consists of 14 residues. Looked up from germline, CDR1 is MNHEY and CDR2 is SVGAGI. The CDR3 loop reads CASSYHDIYNEQFF. The CDR3 DNA reads as TGTGCCAGCAGTTACCATGACATCTACAATGAGCAGTTCTTC.

The CDR3 spells CASNVGGSGSGETQYF. CDR3 DNA: TGTGCCAGTAACGTTGGGGGTAGCGGGAGTGGAGAGACCCAGTACTTC. V is TRBV19 and J is TRBJ2-5; 9 nucleotides agree with TRBD2. CDR3 size: 16 residues. Unmatched junction bases numbered 13, after V lost 7 bases and J lost 4 bases. Germline V lookup: CDR1 LNHDA, CDR2 SQIVND (reference sequence).

This chain joins TRBV7-9 and TRBJ2-7, with 8 bases lining up with TRBD2. Trimming took 5 bases from V and 0 from J; bases not matched to a gene: 6. This CDR3 has 15 amino acids. Per germline, CDR1 SEHNR and CDR2 FQNEAQ (reference sequence). CDR3 in amino acids: CASSSSGKSSYEQYF. The CDR3 region has the DNA TGTGCCAGCAGCAGTAGCGGGAAGAGCTCCTACGAGCAGTACTTC.

The V call is TRBV27, the J call TRBJ2-1; 11 bases fit TRBD2. Germline-derived CDR1 and CDR2 are MNHEY and SMNVEV (reference sequence). Germline trimming cut 6 bases from V and 8 bases from J; bases unmatched to any gene: 12. This CDR3 is built from 16 residues. The CDR3 coding sequence is TGTGCCAGCAGATTAACCTTAGCGGGGGGGCCCGATGAGCAGTTCTTC. Residues: CASRLTLAGGPDEQFF.

The CDR3 DNA follows: TGTGCCACCAGTGATCCTAGCGGGAGGGCCTCTCAAGAGACCCAGTACTTC. Encoded protein: CATSDPSGRASQETQYF. The chain has TRBV24-1 and TRBJ2-5, with 12 bases aligning to TRBD2. The CDR3 extends over 17 amino acids. The V segment lost 3 bases and the J segment 2 bases; nucleotides outside the gene matches: 6. The germline gives CDR1 KGHDR, CDR2 SFDVKD.

The V call is TRBV2, the J call TRBJ1-2; D perhaps matches TRBD1 (5 bases). Germline CDR1 reads SNHLY; CDR2 reads FYNNEI. This CDR3 has 13 amino acids. V was clipped by 3 bases and J by 1 base, with 6 bases between them. CDR3 nucleotides: TGTGCCAGCAGTGAGCAGGGTAACTATGGCTACACCTTC. It specifies CASSEQGNYGYTF.

The rearrangement links TRBV9 to TRBJ2-5; 9 nucleotides match TRBD1. Germline V gives CDR1 SGDLS, CDR2 YYNGEE. The CDR3 is made up of 16 amino acids. V was pared by 3 bases and J by 5 bases, with 11 bases of the junction left unmatched. This CDR3 is CASSGPGTGRGETQYF. For the CDR3, the DNA is TGTGCCAGCAGCGGACCCGGGACAGGGAGGGGGGAGACCCAGTACTTC.

This clone appeared once. Written as DNA, the CDR3 is TGTGCCAGCAGTGCTTACACAGGGAACACTGAAGCTTTCTTT. Protein sequence: CASSAYTGNTEAFF. This chain uses TRBV2 with TRBJ1-1; weak D call: TRBD1 (5 bases). This CDR3 comprises 14 residues. Trimming left V 4 bases short and J 1 base short, with 10 bases between. Germline-derived CDR1 and CDR2 are SNHLY and FYNNEI.

As DNA, the CDR3 is TGTGCCAGCAGCTCCCCATCGGTCGGGTCAGATACGCAGTATTTT. Protein product: CASSSPSVGSDTQYF. The chain recombines TRBV5-4 with TRBJ2-3; D is unresolved. V gave up 3 bases and J gave up 4 bases, with 15 bases separating them. The CDR3 totals 15 residues. Germline loops: CDR1 SGHNT, CDR2 YYREEE (reference sequence).

The chain joins TRBV5-1 to TRBJ1-4; D is perhaps TRBD1 (5 bases). The germline V and J ends were trimmed by 0 bases and 9 bases, with 9 bases remaining between them. CDR1 and CDR2 from the germline V gene are SGHRS and YFSETQ. This CDR3 region has 13 residues. The chain's CDR3 is CASSLVQGQKLFF. The CDR3 coding sequence is TGCGCCAGCAGCTTGGTTCAGGGCCAAAAACTGTTTTTT.